The 12 T cell receptor beta chains given below trace back to one sample, sequenced in a study of T cells in Graves' hyperthyroidism and ophthalmopathy. TCR beta CDR3 regions were amplified from RNA transcripts. The HTBI primer set drove a first-round RT-PCR of the TCR CDR3. TCRdb reanalysed the multiplex PCR reads using MiXCR and keeps one entry per CDR3 protein. This table holds under 400,000 distinct CDR3 sequences, 12% to 15% found once. The specimen sequenced was blood. The receptors come from a woman aged 55-69 years with Graves' ophthalmopathy.

Only a few counts were recorded for this clonotype. The chain links TRBV19 to TRBJ2-4; TRBD2 is a possible D gene (5 bases). In germline, CDR1 is LNHDA, CDR2 SQIVND (reference sequence). There are 13 residues in the CDR3. The germline V and J ends were trimmed by 5 bases and 2 bases, with 7 bases remaining between them. This chain's CDR3 is CASSVATKNIQYF. The DNA of the CDR3 is TGTGCCAGTAGTGTAGCGACCAAAAACATTCAGTACTTC.

To note about this clonotype: The conserved phenylalanine or tryptophan normally closing the CDR3 is absent here, so this likely arose from a read error. The chain links TRBV11-2 to TRBJ1-3, with unresolved D. Trimming pared 3 bases from V and 0 bases from J, leaving 9 bases between. The CDR3 is 15 amino acids. Germline values: CDR1 SGHAT, CDR2 FQNNGV. The CDR3 bases are TGTGCCAGCAGCTTCGGACGGTCCTCTGGAAACACCATATATTCT. It specifies CASSFGRSSGNTIYS.

This clonotype has at least ten counts. The chain carries TRBV20-1 and TRBJ2-3; unclear D gene. This CDR3 region has 13 residues. Germline CDR1 reads DFQATT; CDR2 reads SNEGSKA (reference sequence). V lost 2 bases, J lost 2 bases, and 8 bases lay in between. This CDR3 reads CSARLRPTDTQYF. CDR3 nucleotide sequence: TGCAGTGCTAGATTGCGTCCCACAGATACGCAGTATTTT.

Ten or more counts support this clonotype. The chain couples TRBV29-1 to TRBJ2-5; weak D call: TRBD1 (7 bases). Germline V CDR1 and CDR2: SQVTM, ANQGSEA. V lost 6 bases and J lost 4, with 15 bases in between. The CDR3 spans 13 residues. CDR3 residues: CSVRGGTAETQYF. CDR3 DNA: TGCAGCGTGAGGGGCGGGACAGCAGAGACCCAGTACTTC.

As concerns this clonotype: An end of the junction does not agree with germline; a read error may underlie this. V is TRBV2 and J is TRBJ2-3; TRBD2 matches 15 bases. Germline V gene sequence: CDR1 SNHLY, CDR2 FYNNEI. This CDR3 has 19 residues. CDR3 sequence reads: CANSDPGTSGRSSTDTQYF. As DNA, the CDR3 is TGCGCCAACAGTGACCCCGGGACTAGCGGGAGGAGTAGCACAGATACGCAGTATTTT.

This clonotype was found once. One end of the junction does not line up with germline, which may come from a read error. The chain is built from TRBV5-1 and TRBJ2-7; 10 bases fit TRBD2. CDR3 length: 16 residues. Germline values: CDR1 SGHRS, CDR2 YFSETQ. The DNA for the CDR3 is TGTGCCAGCAGCCAAGACCGAGCGGGAGGGTCAGACGAGCAGTACTTC. Its translation is CASSQDRAGGSDEQYF.

This clonotype was seen at least ten times. The gene calls are TRBV3-1 and TRBJ2-5, with 7 positions matching TRBD1. The CDR3 is 16 residues long. Germline values: CDR1 LGHDT, CDR2 YNNKEL (reference sequence). The junction had 11 bases not matched to a gene; V was cut back by 1 base and J by 6 bases. The CDR3 here is CASSQGQRQGGQTQYF. CDR3 nucleotides: TGTGCCAGCAGCCAAGGTCAACGACAGGGTGGACAGACCCAGTACTTC.

For the CDR3, the DNA is TGTGCCAGCAGTGCCCCGGGACAGGGCGGCCTAGAGGAGCAGTACTTC. The encoded protein is CASSAPGQGGLEEQYF. The chain has TRBV28 and TRBJ2-7, with 9 bases lining up with TRBD1. The CDR3 totals 16 residues. V trimming: 5 bases; J trimming: 7 bases; junction bases outside the gene matches: 15. Germline V gene lookup returns CDR1 MDHEN and CDR2 SYDVKM.

The chain recombines TRBV20-1 with TRBJ1-2; D perhaps matches TRBD1 (6 bases). Germline V gene lookup returns CDR1 DFQATT and CDR2 SNEGSKA (reference sequence). This CDR3 is 12 amino acids long. For the CDR3, the DNA is TGCAGCACGGAGTCAGGGGTCATTGGCTACACCTTC. This encodes CSTESGVIGYTF.

The rearrangement joins TRBV28 to TRBJ2-2; 11 bases are a match to TRBD2. The CDR3 is made up of 17 amino acids. CDR1 MDHEN and CDR2 SYDVKM come from the germline V gene. After removal of 3 bases from V and 0 bases from J, the junction contained 3 bases not matched to a gene. The CDR3 sequence is CASSFVAGGSNTGELFF. The CDR3 nucleotides read TGTGCCAGCAGTTTCGTAGCGGGAGGGTCGAACACCGGGGAGCTGTTTTTT.

J is TRBJ2-5 and V is TRBV20-1, with D possibly being TRBD2 (7 bases). CDR1 is DFQATT, CDR2 SNEGSKA, per germline (reference sequence). Trimming removed 6 bases at V and 2 bases at J, with 13 bases between. The CDR3 is made up of 13 amino acids. As DNA, the CDR3 is TGCAGTGCCCTTGGGGGGGCACAAGAGACCCAGTACTTC. Its protein is CSALGGAQETQYF.

This clonotype was observed many times. The rearrangement joins TRBV24-1 to TRBJ2-7; D is uncertain. In germline, CDR1 is KGHDR, CDR2 SFDVKD. Trimming took 2 bases from V and 0 from J, leaving 10 bases between them. The CDR3 contains 15 residues. The CDR3 DNA sequence: TGTGCCACCAGTGATTCCAAGGGCAGCTCCTACGAGCAGTACTTC. Encoded protein: CATSDSKGSSYEQYF.